This TCR beta chain was found in a study of blood T cell repertoires in COVID-19. Study at large: Samples representing acute and convalescent COVID-19 were sourced from the United States, Italy and Spain.

Authors' analysis steps: Cell counts per sample came from amplifying reference gene primers. Using immunoSEQ multiplex PCR, the repertoire was profiled, and TCRdb retains in-frame clones only, with some absent. V and J calls plus clone size are reproduced from that table; the DNA served to infer D and trimming. The sample yields 250,000 to 350,000 clones, roughly nine tenths seen once. This CDR3 has 14 amino acids. Between the trimmed V and J ends, which lost 0 bases and 6 bases, there was a span of 12 bases. Germline V gene lookup returns CDR1 MNHNS and CDR2 SASEGT. The chain uses TRBV6-1 and TRBJ2-7, with D maybe TRBD2 (6 bases). The TCR comes from a man in his sixties who had recovered from COVID-19. The material sequenced was PBMCs or T cells enriched from blood (not recorded which). The CDR3 DNA is TGTGCCAGCAGTGAAGCTTTAGGAGGGGTCGAGCAGTACTTC. The encoded protein is CASSEALGGVEQYF.